The present TCR beta chain was sequenced within a study of neurological immune-mediated disorders. Study-level points and caveats: A possible signature appeared as one related-CDR3 cluster, in which phylogenetic grouping placed the repertoires of 18 of 34 multiple sclerosis patients. Among expanded clones, no CDR3 amino acid sequences were shared across subjects, a pattern suggesting private repertoires in all groups. The multiple sclerosis repertoire cluster had no clinical or MRI feature associated with it.

From the 5' RACE reads, TCRdb called clonotypes with MiXCR, one entry per CDR3 protein. This sample has tens of thousands of distinct CDR3 sequences, with 5% to 6% found just once. The CDR3 is 11 amino acids. CDR1 is MDHEN and CDR2 is SYDVKM in the germline V gene. Trimming took 3 bases from V and 5 from J, leaving 4 bases between them. The time point denotes: longitudinal time-point 2. This clonotype was counted many times. Its cognate antigen is unknown. Sample: PBMCs. The chain is built from TRBV28 and TRBJ2-5; no reliable D call. The source is a woman aged 55-75 years with multiple sclerosis. CDR3 amino acids: CASSFGETQYF. DNA of the CDR3: TGTGCCAGCAGTTTCGGTGAGACCCAGTACTTC.